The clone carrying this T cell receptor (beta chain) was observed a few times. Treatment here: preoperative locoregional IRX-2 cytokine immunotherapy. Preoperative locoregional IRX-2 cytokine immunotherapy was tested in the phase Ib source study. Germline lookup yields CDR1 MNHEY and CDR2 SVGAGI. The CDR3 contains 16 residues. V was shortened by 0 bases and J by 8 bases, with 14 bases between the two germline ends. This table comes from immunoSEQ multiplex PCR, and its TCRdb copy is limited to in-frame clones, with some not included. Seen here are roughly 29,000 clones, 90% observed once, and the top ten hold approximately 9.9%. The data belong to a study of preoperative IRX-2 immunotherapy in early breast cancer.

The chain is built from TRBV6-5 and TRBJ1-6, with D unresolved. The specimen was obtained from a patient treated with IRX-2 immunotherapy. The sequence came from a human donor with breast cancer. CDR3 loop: CASSYSGPGFDSPLHF. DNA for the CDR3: TGTGCCAGCAGTTACTCCGGACCCGGTTTTGATTCACCCCTCCACTTT.